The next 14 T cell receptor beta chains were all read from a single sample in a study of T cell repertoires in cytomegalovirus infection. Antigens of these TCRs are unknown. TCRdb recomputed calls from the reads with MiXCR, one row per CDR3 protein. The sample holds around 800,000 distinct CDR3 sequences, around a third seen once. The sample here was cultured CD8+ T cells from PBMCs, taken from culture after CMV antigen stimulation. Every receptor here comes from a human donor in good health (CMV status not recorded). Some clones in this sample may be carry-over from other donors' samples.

In nucleotides, the CDR3 is TGTGCCAGCAGCTTTACAGGGGGTGTTGGCTACACCTTC. Amino acids: CASSFTGGVGYTF. The genes are TRBV7-2 and TRBJ1-2; 8 nucleotides match TRBD1. This CDR3 region has 13 residues. Per the germline V gene, CDR1 is SGHTA and CDR2 is FQGNSA. The V gene end was trimmed by 3 bases and the J gene end by 7 bases; junction bases not matched to a gene: 4.

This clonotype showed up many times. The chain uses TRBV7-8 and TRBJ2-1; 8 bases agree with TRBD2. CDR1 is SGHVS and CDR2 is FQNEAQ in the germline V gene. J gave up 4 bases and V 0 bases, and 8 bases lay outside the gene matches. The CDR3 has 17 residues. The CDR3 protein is CASSLAIGGGLYNEQFF. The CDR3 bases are TGTGCCAGCAGCTTAGCGATCGGCGGGGGGCTTTACAATGAGCAGTTCTTC.

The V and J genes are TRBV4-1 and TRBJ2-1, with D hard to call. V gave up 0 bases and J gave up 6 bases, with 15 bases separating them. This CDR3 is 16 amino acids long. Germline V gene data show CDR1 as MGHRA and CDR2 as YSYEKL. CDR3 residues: CASSQDWAGGPNEQFF. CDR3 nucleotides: TGCGCCAGCAGCCAAGATTGGGCCGGTGGGCCCAATGAGCAGTTCTTC.

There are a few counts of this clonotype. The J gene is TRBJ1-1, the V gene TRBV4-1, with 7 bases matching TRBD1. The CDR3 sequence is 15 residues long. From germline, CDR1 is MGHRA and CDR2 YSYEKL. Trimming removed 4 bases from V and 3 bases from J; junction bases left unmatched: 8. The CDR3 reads CASSPHRGRDTEAFF. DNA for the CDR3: TGCGCCAGCAGCCCGCACAGGGGAAGGGACACTGAAGCTTTCTTT.

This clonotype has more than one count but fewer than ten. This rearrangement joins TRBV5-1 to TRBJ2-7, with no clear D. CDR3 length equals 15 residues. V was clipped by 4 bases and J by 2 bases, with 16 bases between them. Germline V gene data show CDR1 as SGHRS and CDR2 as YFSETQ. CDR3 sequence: CASSLTFGPAYEQYF. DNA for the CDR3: TGCGCCAGCAGCCTTACCTTCGGTCCAGCCTACGAGCAGTACTTC.

DNA for the CDR3: TGTGCCAGCAGCTTGTTGAGTAGCGGGGGCTACGAGCAGTACGTC. It translates to CASSLLSSGGYEQYV. This chain uses TRBV5-5 with TRBJ2-7, with 9 bases fitting TRBD2. The CDR3 is 15 amino acids. Germline loops: CDR1 SGHKS, CDR2 YYEKEE (reference sequence). V dropped 1 base and J dropped 3; count of bases not matched to a gene: 5.

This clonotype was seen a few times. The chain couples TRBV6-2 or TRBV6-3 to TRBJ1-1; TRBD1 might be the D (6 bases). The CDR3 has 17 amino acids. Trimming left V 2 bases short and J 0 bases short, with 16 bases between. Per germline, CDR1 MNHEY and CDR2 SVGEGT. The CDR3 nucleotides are TGTGCCAGCAGTTACCGCCTCCGGGACACTTTGAACACTGAAGCTTTCTTT. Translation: CASSYRLRDTLNTEAFF.

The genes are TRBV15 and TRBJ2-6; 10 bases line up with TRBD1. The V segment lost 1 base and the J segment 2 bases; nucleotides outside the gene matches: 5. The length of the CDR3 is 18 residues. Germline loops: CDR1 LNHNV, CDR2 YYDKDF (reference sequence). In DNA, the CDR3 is TGTGCCACCAGCAGAGTTGGGACAGGGGTCCCTGGGGCCAACGTCCTGACTTTC. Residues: CATSRVGTGVPGANVLTF.

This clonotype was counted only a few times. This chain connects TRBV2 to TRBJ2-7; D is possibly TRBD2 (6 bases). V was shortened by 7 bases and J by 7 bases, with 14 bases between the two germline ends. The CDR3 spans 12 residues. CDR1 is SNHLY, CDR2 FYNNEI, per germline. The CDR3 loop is CASNGGEAEQYF. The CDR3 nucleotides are TGTGCCAGCAACGGCGGGGAAGCTGAGCAGTACTTC.

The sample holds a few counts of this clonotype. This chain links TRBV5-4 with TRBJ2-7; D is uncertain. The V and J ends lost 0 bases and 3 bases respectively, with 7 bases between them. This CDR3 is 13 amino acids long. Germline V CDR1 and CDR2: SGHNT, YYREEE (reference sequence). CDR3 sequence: CASSLDRVYEQYF. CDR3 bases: TGTGCCAGCAGCTTGGATAGGGTCTACGAGCAGTACTTC.

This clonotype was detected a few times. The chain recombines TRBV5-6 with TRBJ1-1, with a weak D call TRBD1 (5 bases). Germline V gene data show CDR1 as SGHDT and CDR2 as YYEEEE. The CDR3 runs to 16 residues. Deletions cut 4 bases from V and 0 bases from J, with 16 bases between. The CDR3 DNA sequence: TGTGCCAGCAGCCACACGACAGCTATCCTGAACACTGAAGCTTTCTTT. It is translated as CASSHTTAILNTEAFF. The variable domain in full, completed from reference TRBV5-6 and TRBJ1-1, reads DAGVTQSPTHLIKTRGQQVTLRCSPKSGHDTVSWYQQALGQGPQFIFQYYEEEERQRGNFPDRFSGHQFPNYSSELNVNALLLGDSALYLCASSHTTAILNTEAFFGQGTRLTVV.

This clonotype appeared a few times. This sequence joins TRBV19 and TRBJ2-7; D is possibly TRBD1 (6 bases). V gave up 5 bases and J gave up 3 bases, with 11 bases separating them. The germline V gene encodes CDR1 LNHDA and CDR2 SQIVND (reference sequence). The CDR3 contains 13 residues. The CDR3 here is CASSLIQGYEQYF. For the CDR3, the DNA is TGTGCCAGTAGTTTGATACAGGGCTACGAGCAGTACTTC.

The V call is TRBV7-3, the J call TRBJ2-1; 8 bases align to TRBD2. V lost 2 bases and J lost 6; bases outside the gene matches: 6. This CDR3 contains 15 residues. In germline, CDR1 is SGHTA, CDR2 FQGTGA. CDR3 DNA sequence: TGTGCCAGCAGCTTAGGCGGGGGGCCGGTCAATGAGCAGTTCTTC. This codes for CASSLGGGPVNEQFF.

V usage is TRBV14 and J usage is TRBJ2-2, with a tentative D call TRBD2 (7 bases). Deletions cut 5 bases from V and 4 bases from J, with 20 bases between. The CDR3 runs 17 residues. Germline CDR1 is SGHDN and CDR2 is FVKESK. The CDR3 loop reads CASSSQGLRMFTGELFF. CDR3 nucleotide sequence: TGTGCCAGCAGCTCACAGGGACTAAGGATGTTCACCGGGGAGCTGTTTTTT.